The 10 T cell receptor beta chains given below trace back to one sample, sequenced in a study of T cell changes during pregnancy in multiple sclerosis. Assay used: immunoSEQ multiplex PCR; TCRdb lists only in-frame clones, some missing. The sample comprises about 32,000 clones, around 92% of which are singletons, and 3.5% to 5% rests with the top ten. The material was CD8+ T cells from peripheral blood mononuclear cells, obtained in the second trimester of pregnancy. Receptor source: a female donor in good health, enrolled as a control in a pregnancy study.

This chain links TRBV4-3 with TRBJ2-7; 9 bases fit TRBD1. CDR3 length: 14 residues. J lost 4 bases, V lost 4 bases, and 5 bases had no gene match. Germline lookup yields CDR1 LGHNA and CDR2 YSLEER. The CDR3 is CASSLDRGDYEQYF. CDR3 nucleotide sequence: TGCGCCAGCAGCCTGGACAGGGGAGATTACGAGCAGTACTTC.

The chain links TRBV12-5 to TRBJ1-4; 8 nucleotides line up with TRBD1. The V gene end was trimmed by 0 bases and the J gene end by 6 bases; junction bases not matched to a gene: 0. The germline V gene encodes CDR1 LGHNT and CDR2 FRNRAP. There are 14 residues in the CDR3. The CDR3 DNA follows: TGTGCTAGTGGTTTGGTGGACAGGGATGAAAAACTGTTTTTT. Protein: CASGLVDRDEKLFF.

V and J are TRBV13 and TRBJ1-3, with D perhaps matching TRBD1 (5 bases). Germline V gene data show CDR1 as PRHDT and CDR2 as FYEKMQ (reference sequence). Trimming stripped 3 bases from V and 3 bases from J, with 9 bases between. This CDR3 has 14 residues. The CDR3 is CASSFRQNGNTIYF. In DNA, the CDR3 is TGTGCCAGCAGCTTCCGACAGAATGGAAACACCATATATTTT.

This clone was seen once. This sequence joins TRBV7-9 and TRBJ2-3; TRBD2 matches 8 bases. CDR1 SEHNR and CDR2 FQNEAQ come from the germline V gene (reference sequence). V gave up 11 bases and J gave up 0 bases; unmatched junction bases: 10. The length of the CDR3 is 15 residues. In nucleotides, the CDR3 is TGTGCCGGAGCGGGGGAGGTGTCTAGCACAGATACGCAGTATTTT. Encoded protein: CAGAGEVSSTDTQYF. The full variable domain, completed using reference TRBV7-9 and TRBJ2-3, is DTGVSQNPRHKITKRGQNVTFRCDPISEHNRLYWYRQTLGQGPEFLTYFQNEAQLEKSRLLSDRFSAERPKGSFSTLEIQRTEQGDSAMYLCAGAGEVSSTDTQYFGPGTRLTVL.

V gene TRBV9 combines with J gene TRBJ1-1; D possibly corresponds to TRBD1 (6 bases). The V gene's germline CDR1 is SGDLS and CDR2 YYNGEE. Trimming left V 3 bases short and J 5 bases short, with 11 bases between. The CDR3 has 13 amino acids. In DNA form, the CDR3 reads TGTGCCAGCAGCGAGGGGGTAGGGACTGAAGCTTTCTTT. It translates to CASSEGVGTEAFF.

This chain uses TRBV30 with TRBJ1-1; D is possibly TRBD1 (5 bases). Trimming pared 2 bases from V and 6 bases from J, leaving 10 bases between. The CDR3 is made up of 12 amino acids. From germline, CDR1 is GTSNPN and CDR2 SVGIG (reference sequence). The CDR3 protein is CAWSLPGPEAFF. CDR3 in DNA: TGTGCCTGGAGTCTCCCAGGGCCTGAAGCTTTCTTT.

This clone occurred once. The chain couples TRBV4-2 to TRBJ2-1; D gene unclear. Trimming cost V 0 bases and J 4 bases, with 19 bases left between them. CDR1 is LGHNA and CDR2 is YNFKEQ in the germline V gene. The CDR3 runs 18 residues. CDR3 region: CASSQDLNYHNPYNEQFF. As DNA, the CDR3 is TGTGCCAGCAGCCAAGATTTGAACTACCATAACCCATACAATGAGCAGTTCTTC.

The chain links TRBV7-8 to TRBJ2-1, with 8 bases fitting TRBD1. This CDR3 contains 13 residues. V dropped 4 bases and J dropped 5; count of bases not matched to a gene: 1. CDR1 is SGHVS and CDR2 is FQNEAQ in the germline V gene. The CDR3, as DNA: TGTGCCAGCAGCTCGGGACAGGACAATGAGCAGTTCTTC. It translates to CASSSGQDNEQFF.

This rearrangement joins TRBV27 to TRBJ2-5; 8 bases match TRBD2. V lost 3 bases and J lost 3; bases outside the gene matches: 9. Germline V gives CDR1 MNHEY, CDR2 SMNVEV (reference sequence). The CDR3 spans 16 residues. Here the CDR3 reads CASSFQRGGYEETQYF. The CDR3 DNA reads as TGTGCCAGCAGTTTTCAACGCGGGGGGTATGAAGAGACCCAGTACTTC.

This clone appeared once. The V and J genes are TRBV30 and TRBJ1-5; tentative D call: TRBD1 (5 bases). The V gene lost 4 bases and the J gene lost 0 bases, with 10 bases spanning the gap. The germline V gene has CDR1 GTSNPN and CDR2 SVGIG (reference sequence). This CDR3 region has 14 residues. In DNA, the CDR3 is TGTGCCTGGACACAGGATTATAGCAATCAGCCCCAGCATTTT. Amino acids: CAWTQDYSNQPQHF.